Shown below are 25 T cell receptor beta chains from a single sample sequenced in a study of OX40 agonist ivuxolimab in advanced cancers. Repertoires were generated with immunoSEQ multiplex PCR, while TCRdb's copy carries only in-frame clones and drops some. The repertoire has about 82,000 clones, 70% to 90% of them found once; the top ten carry 0.65% to 0.95%. The starting material was CD4+ or CD8+ T cells sorted from blood, obtained in a trial of the OX40 agonist ivuxolimab. The receptors shown here come from an adult with an advanced solid tumor such as melanoma, head and neck, liver or kidney cancer.

This rearrangement joins TRBV19 to TRBJ2-2; no clear D. The germline V gene has CDR1 LNHDA and CDR2 SQIVND (reference sequence). This CDR3 comprises 13 residues. Trimming took off 4 bases at V and 6 bases at J, with 9 bases between the two ends. The CDR3 loop is CASSNVVAGELFF. The CDR3, as DNA: TGTGCCAGTAGTAACGTGGTCGCCGGGGAGCTGTTTTTT.

The rearrangement uses TRBV28 and TRBJ2-2; D call uncertain. Germline CDR1 is MDHEN and CDR2 is SYDVKM. V was shortened by 3 bases and J by 1 base, with 12 bases between the two germline ends. The length of the CDR3 is 16 residues. As DNA, the CDR3 is TGTGCCAGCAGTTTCATTCGTAGCAGGAACACCGGGGAGCTGTTTTTT. This encodes CASSFIRSRNTGELFF.

This chain uses TRBV7-9 with TRBJ2-5, with no clear D. Germline lookup yields CDR1 SEHNR and CDR2 FQNEAQ (reference sequence). V was clipped by 2 bases and J by 1 base, with 8 bases between them. CDR3 length: 14 residues. CDR3 protein: CASSLTSSQETQYF. The DNA of the CDR3 is TGTGCCAGCAGCTTAACGTCCAGCCAAGAGACCCAGTACTTC.

The chain combines TRBV19 with TRBJ1-5, with D hard to call. The CDR3 has 12 amino acids. V gave up 10 bases and J gave up 5 bases, with 12 bases separating them. Per the germline V gene, CDR1 is LNHDA and CDR2 is SQIVND (reference sequence). The CDR3 sequence: CATTSPHQPQHF. CDR3 nucleotide sequence: TGTGCCACAACTTCGCCCCATCAGCCCCAGCATTTT.

V and J are TRBV28 and TRBJ2-7, with D perhaps TRBD2 (6 bases). The CDR3 loop spans 13 amino acids. V was pared by 7 bases and J by 2 bases, with 12 bases between. The germline V gene encodes CDR1 MDHEN and CDR2 SYDVKM. The CDR3 region is CASIGGTTYEQYF. CDR3 in DNA: TGTGCCAGCATTGGAGGGACCACCTACGAGCAGTACTTC.

The rearrangement joins TRBV5-1 to TRBJ1-2; D is uncertain. The V gene's germline CDR1 is SGHRS and CDR2 YFSETQ. This CDR3 has 16 amino acids. V lost 0 bases and J lost 1, with 13 bases in between. CDR3 protein: CASSLGRAGVNYGYTF. The CDR3 DNA reads TGCGCCAGCAGCTTGGGGAGGGCGGGAGTTAACTATGGCTACACCTTC.

The V gene is TRBV11-3, the J gene TRBJ2-1; D gene unclear. The germline V gene has CDR1 SGHNT and CDR2 YENEEA. V shed 6 bases and J shed 8 bases, with 14 bases lying between them. CDR3 length equals 13 residues. The CDR3 here is CASSPGRIDEQFF. The CDR3 bases are TGTGCCAGCAGTCCAGGTCGGATAGATGAGCAGTTCTTC.

The chain uses TRBV30 and TRBJ1-5, with D unclear. V lost 0 bases, J lost 3 bases, and 9 bases lay in between. Germline V gene sequence: CDR1 GTSNPN, CDR2 SVGIG (reference sequence). The CDR3 has 14 amino acids. CDR3 coding DNA: TGTGCCTGGAGTGTCCCTAATACCAATCAGCCCCAGCATTTT. It yields the protein CAWSVPNTNQPQHF.

V and J are TRBV28 and TRBJ2-7, with D possibly being TRBD1 (5 bases). This CDR3 region has 14 residues. Trimming left V 2 bases short and J 6 bases short, with 14 bases between. Germline CDR1 is MDHEN and CDR2 is SYDVKM. CDR3 in amino acids: CASSLIQDPIEQYF. The DNA of the CDR3 is TGTGCCAGCAGTTTAATACAGGACCCCATCGAGCAGTACTTC.

The J gene is TRBJ2-3, the V gene TRBV11-2, with D perhaps TRBD1 (6 bases). V dropped 1 base and J dropped 5 bases, with 10 bases sitting between them. Germline V gives CDR1 SGHAT, CDR2 FQNNGV. This CDR3 contains 14 residues. The CDR3 region has the DNA TGTGCCAGCAGCTTAGCAGGGGCCGAAGATACGCAGTATTTT. Residues: CASSLAGAEDTQYF.

V and J are TRBV29-1 and TRBJ2-1, with D possibly matching TRBD2 (6 bases). Germline V gives CDR1 SQVTM, CDR2 ANQGSEA. V was shortened by 2 bases and J by 6 bases, with 8 bases between the two germline ends. The length of the CDR3 is 12 residues. As DNA, the CDR3 is TGCAGCGTTGAACGGGAGAGCAATGAGCAGTTCTTC. This encodes CSVERESNEQFF.

The V and J genes are TRBV11-2 and TRBJ1-1; no firm D call. This CDR3 spans 13 amino acids. The germline V gene encodes CDR1 SGHAT and CDR2 FQNNGV. Trimming took 8 bases from V and 6 from J, leaving 16 bases between them. CDR3 residues: CASGGGWEAEAFF. CDR3 DNA sequence: TGTGCCAGCGGTGGCGGTTGGGAAGCTGAAGCTTTCTTT.

The genes are TRBV11-3 and TRBJ2-1; 8 bases fit TRBD2. The length of the CDR3 is 15 residues. V was pared by 2 bases and J by 5 bases, with 5 bases of the junction left unmatched. The germline CDR1 and CDR2 sequences are SGHNT and YENEEA. The CDR3 DNA is TGTGCCAGCAGCTTAATGGGGACTAGTGACAATGAGCAGTTCTTC. Translated: CASSLMGTSDNEQFF.

The CDR3: CAYLPTQYQETQYF. The CDR3 DNA follows: TGTGCCTACCTCCCGACCCAGTACCAAGAGACCCAGTACTTC. The genes are TRBV30 and TRBJ2-5; D unclear. The germline CDR1 and CDR2 sequences are GTSNPN and SVGIG (reference sequence). The V gene lost 7 bases and the J gene lost 0 bases, with 15 bases spanning the gap. The CDR3 runs 14 residues.

The V call is TRBV13, the J call TRBJ1-1, with 8 bases identical to TRBD1. V trimming: 0 bases; J trimming: 12 bases; junction bases outside the gene matches: 21. Germline-derived CDR1 and CDR2 are PRHDT and FYEKMQ (reference sequence). This CDR3 comprises 18 residues. The CDR3 protein is CASSLGRRQGIGRRETFF. Here the CDR3 DNA reads TGTGCCAGCAGCTTAGGCCGCCGACAGGGGATAGGTAGACGAGAAACTTTCTTT. Full variable domain (missing parts from reference TRBV13 and TRBJ1-1): AAGVIQSPRHLIKEKRETATLKCYPIPRHDTVYWYQQGPGQDPQFLISFYEKMQSDKGSIPDRFSAQQFSDYHSELNMSSLELGDSALYFCASSLGRRQGIGRRETFFGQGTRLTVV.

The J gene is TRBJ2-5, the V gene TRBV6-6, with 8 bases lining up with TRBD2. V lost 11 bases and J lost 5; bases outside the gene matches: 10. CDR3 length: 13 residues. Germline CDR1 reads MNHNY; CDR2 reads SVGAGI (reference sequence). CDR3 nucleotides: TGTGCCGCGCGGCTAGCGGGTTTGGAGACCCAGTACTTC. This codes for CAARLAGLETQYF.

This chain connects TRBV19 to TRBJ2-5; tentative D call: TRBD2 (5 bases). The germline gives CDR1 LNHDA, CDR2 SQIVND (reference sequence). Trimming left V 3 bases short and J 1 base short, with 12 bases between. This CDR3 region has 15 residues. The CDR3 DNA follows: TGTGCCAGTAGTATGGGAGAAGGGAGCCAAGAGACCCAGTACTTC. Translation gives CASSMGEGSQETQYF.

This sequence joins TRBV6-5 and TRBJ2-7; possible D gene TRBD1, 5 bases. In germline, CDR1 is MNHEY, CDR2 SVGAGI. This CDR3 spans 13 amino acids. Trimming removed 6 bases at V and 0 bases at J, with 9 bases between. The CDR3 coding sequence is TGTGCCAGCAGCCGGACACTCTCCTACGAGCAGTACTTC. Translating it yields CASSRTLSYEQYF.

This clone came up once. The chain links TRBV7-9 to TRBJ1-2; D ambiguous. The CDR3 contains 11 residues. The germline V gene has CDR1 SEHNR and CDR2 FQNEAQ (reference sequence). The V gene lost 4 bases and the J gene lost 8 bases, with 8 bases spanning the gap. CDR3 DNA sequence: TGTGCCAGCAGCTCCAAAGTAGGCTACACCTTC. It yields the protein CASSSKVGYTF.

The chain joins TRBV11-3 to TRBJ2-1, with D tentatively TRBD1 (6 bases). The germline V gene encodes CDR1 SGHNT and CDR2 YENEEA. This CDR3 has 14 residues. V dropped 1 base and J dropped 8 bases, with 12 bases sitting between them. This chain's CDR3 is CASSLGGLRDEQFF. The CDR3 DNA reads TGTGCCAGCAGCTTAGGGGGGCTACGGGATGAGCAGTTCTTC.

The chain recombines TRBV19 with TRBJ2-5; no reliable D call. CDR3 length equals 15 residues. Germline CDR1 is LNHDA and CDR2 is SQIVND (reference sequence). V gave up 3 bases and J gave up 2 bases, with 13 bases separating them. CDR3 DNA sequence: TGTGCCAGTAGTATTTTGCTTGGCTATCAAGAGACCCAGTACTTC. It encodes CASSILLGYQETQYF.

This chain connects TRBV23-1 to TRBJ2-2; D might be TRBD1 (6 bases). TRBV23-1 qualifies as an ORF whose function is uncertain. This CDR3 spans 18 amino acids. The ends were cut back, 4 bases at V and 4 bases at J, with 22 bases in the middle. CDR3 sequence: CASSRQDRQGLLTGELFF. The CDR3 region has the DNA TGCGCCAGCAGTCGCCAGGATAGGCAGGGGCTTCTCACCGGGGAGCTGTTTTTT.

The chain joins TRBV21-1 to TRBJ2-7; TRBD2 is taken as the D call from the table, unchecked against the DNA. TRBV21-1 is given as a pseudogene. The CDR3 contains 14 residues. Here the CDR3 reads CASSNLWTSYEQYF. CDR3 in DNA: TGTGCCAGCAGCAACCTCTGGACTAGCTACGAGCAGTACTTC.

The chain combines TRBV7-2 with TRBJ2-3; D not certain. CDR3 size: 15 residues. V was cut by 1 base and J by 3 bases, with 11 bases left in between. Germline-derived CDR1 and CDR2 are SGHTA and FQGNSA. The CDR3 DNA follows: TGTGCCAGCAGCTTAGTTGATCGTCCTACAGATACGCAGTATTTT. It translates to CASSLVDRPTDTQYF.

A remark on this clone: Other DNA sequences from this sample encode an identical CDR3 as well. V gene TRBV6-5 combines with J gene TRBJ2-7; D perhaps matches TRBD2 (5 bases). This CDR3 spans 14 amino acids. The V end lost 2 bases, the J end lost 0 bases, and 8 bases lay between the germline ends. Looked up from germline, CDR1 is MNHEY and CDR2 is SVGAGI. CDR3 sequence reads: CASSYVGSSYEQYF. CDR3 DNA sequence: TGTGCCAGCAGTTACGTGGGGAGCTCCTACGAGCAGTACTTC.